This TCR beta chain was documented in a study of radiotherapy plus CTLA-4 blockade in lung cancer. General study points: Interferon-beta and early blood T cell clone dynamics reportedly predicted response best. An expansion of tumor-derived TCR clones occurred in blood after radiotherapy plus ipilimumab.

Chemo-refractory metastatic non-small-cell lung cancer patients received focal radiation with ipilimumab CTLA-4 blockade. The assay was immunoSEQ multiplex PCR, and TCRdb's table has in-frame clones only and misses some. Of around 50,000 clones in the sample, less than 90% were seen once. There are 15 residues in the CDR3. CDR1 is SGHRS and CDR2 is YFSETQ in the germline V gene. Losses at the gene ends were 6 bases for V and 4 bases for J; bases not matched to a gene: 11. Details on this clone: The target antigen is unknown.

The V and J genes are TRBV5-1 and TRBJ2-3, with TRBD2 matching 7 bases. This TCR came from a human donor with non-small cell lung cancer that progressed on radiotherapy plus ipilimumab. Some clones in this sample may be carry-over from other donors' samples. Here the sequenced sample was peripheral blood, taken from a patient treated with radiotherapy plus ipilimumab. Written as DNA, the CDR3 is TGCGCCAGCACCTATGGGGGGGAGGGCTCAGATACGCAGTATTTT. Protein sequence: CASTYGGEGSDTQYF.